This entry lists 15 T cell receptor beta chains sequenced from one sample in a study of cytomegalovirus exposure and HLA in healthy donors. The primer mix had 60 Vbeta and 13 Jbeta primers. Using immunoSEQ multiplex PCR, the repertoire was profiled, and TCRdb retains in-frame clones only, with some absent. Of roughly 150,000 clones in the sample, 70% were seen once. The specimen sequenced was PBMCs. All receptors come from a man between 18 and 29 years old in good health and CMV-seropositive.

The rearrangement uses TRBV6-6 and TRBJ1-1; 9 bases are a match to TRBD1. With V trimmed by 5 bases and J by 12 bases, 10 bases remained unmatched. CDR1 and CDR2 from the germline V gene are MNHNY and SVGAGI (reference sequence). CDR3 length equals 13 residues. CDR3 amino acids: CASSQQGASEPFF. The CDR3 DNA follows: TGTGCCAGCAGTCAACAGGGGGCCTCCGAACCTTTCTTT.

The J gene is TRBJ2-5, the V gene TRBV5-1; 8 nucleotides match TRBD2. Germline V gene sequence: CDR1 SGHRS, CDR2 YFSETQ. After removal of 0 bases from V and 2 bases from J, the junction contained 6 bases not matched to a gene. CDR3 length: 16 residues. This CDR3 reads CASSLVIAGYQETQYF. The CDR3 DNA reads as TGCGCCAGCAGCTTGGTGATAGCGGGGTATCAAGAGACCCAGTACTTC.

This chain links TRBV28 with TRBJ1-1; the D is unclear. From germline, CDR1 is MDHEN and CDR2 SYDVKM. Trimming took 4 bases from V and 3 from J, leaving 24 bases between them. The CDR3 runs to 18 residues. CDR3 nucleotides: TGTGCCAGCAGTTACGTCGGGGTTTCCGATTTTGGGTACACTGAAGCTTTCTTT. Translating it yields CASSYVGVSDFGYTEAFF.

The chain employs TRBV5-1 and TRBJ2-5, with 8 bases identical to TRBD1. Germline V gene sequence: CDR1 SGHRS, CDR2 YFSETQ. CDR3 size: 15 residues. The J segment lost 3 bases and the V segment lost 3 bases, leaving 7 bases of the junction unmatched. The DNA of the CDR3 is TGCGCCAGCAGCTGGGGACAGGCAGGAAAAGAGACCCAGTACTTC. Translation: CASSWGQAGKETQYF.

This clone has a single count. The chain employs TRBV27 and TRBJ2-3; the match to TRBD2 covers 8 bases. Losses at the gene ends were 4 bases for V and 5 bases for J; bases not matched to a gene: 20. This CDR3 is 19 amino acids long. CDR1 MNHEY and CDR2 SMNVEV come from the germline V gene (reference sequence). The CDR3 spells CASSSSLERESRLGDTQYF. CDR3 in DNA: TGTGCCAGCAGTTCCTCGTTGGAGCGGGAGTCCCGCCTTGGAGATACGCAGTATTTT.

This rearrangement joins TRBV4-1 to TRBJ1-6; D is perhaps TRBD1 (6 bases). This CDR3 has 16 residues. Germline CDR1 reads MGHRA; CDR2 reads YSYEKL. Trimming left V 4 bases short and J 2 bases short, with 12 bases between. The CDR3 DNA reads as TGCGCCAGCAGCCCACAGGACAGACCCTATAATTCACCCCTCCACTTT. It is translated as CASSPQDRPYNSPLHF.

The DNA for the CDR3 is TGTGCCAGCAGGGAGACAGCTTACAATGAGCAGTTCTTC. It yields the protein CASRETAYNEQFF. The chain is built from TRBV6-6 and TRBJ2-1; TRBD1 is a possible D gene (5 bases). Trimming stripped 6 bases from V and 4 bases from J, with 10 bases between. Looked up from germline, CDR1 is MNHNY and CDR2 is SVGAGI (reference sequence). This CDR3 contains 13 residues.

CDR3 nucleotides: TGTGCCAGCAGCTTAGCGACTGCCCGAGAGACCCAGTACTTC. Translated, it gives CASSLATARETQYF. This chain connects TRBV7-9 to TRBJ2-5, with no clear D. Germline V gene sequence: CDR1 SEHNR, CDR2 FQNEAQ (reference sequence). Trimming took 0 bases from V and 4 from J, leaving 9 bases between them. CDR3 length: 14 residues.

This clone was picked up a small number of times. This chain connects TRBV27 to TRBJ1-5; perhaps TRBD1 as D (5 bases). The germline V gene encodes CDR1 MNHEY and CDR2 SMNVEV (reference sequence). The CDR3 sequence is 15 residues long. The V and J ends lost 3 bases and 3 bases respectively, with 12 bases between them. The CDR3 nucleotides read TGTGCCAGCAGTTTCGGGCAGGGCTACAATCAGCCCCAGCATTTT. Translated: CASSFGQGYNQPQHF.

This rearrangement joins TRBV6-5 to TRBJ1-2; 9 bases are shared with TRBD1. From germline, CDR1 is MNHEY and CDR2 SVGAGI. V trimming: 7 bases; J trimming: 8 bases; junction bases outside the gene matches: 5. The CDR3 has 12 amino acids. The CDR3 nucleotides read TGTGCCAGCACCCGGACAGGGGTAGGCTACACCTTC. This encodes CASTRTGVGYTF.

In this sample, this clone turned up once. V usage is TRBV5-1 and J usage is TRBJ2-3, with D uncertain. Germline V lookup: CDR1 SGHRS, CDR2 YFSETQ. V lost 2 bases and J 11 bases, leaving 12 bases between the germline ends. This CDR3 has 12 amino acids. The CDR3 coding sequence is TGCGCCAGCAGCTTAAGTGAGGTTCAGCAGTATTTT. Encoded protein: CASSLSEVQQYF.

The chain recombines TRBV19 with TRBJ1-5; D gene uncertain. Trimming pared 3 bases from V and 2 bases from J, leaving 17 bases between. The CDR3 loop spans 17 amino acids. From germline, CDR1 is LNHDA and CDR2 SQIVND (reference sequence). This CDR3 reads CASSMGGGIEGNQPQHF. CDR3 nucleotides: TGTGCCAGTAGTATGGGAGGCGGGATTGAGGGCAATCAGCCCCAGCATTTT.

This rearrangement joins TRBV4-2 to TRBJ1-1; D call uncertain. V shed 0 bases and J shed 7 bases, with 15 bases lying between them. This CDR3 has 15 residues. Per the germline V gene, CDR1 is LGHNA and CDR2 is YNFKEQ. In DNA, the CDR3 is TGTGCCAGCAGCCAAGAACAAAAGGCCGGGATTGAAGCTTTCTTT. Its translation is CASSQEQKAGIEAFF.

The rearrangement links TRBV7-6 to TRBJ1-1; 10 nucleotides match TRBD1. The V and J ends lost 4 bases and 0 bases, in that order; junction bases with no gene match: 8. CDR3 length: 17 amino acids. CDR1 and CDR2 from the germline V gene are SGHVS and FNYEAQ. CDR3 sequence (DNA): TGTGCCAGCAGCTCCTGGGACAGGGGCTACATGAACACTGAAGCTTTCTTT. Translated, it gives CASSSWDRGYMNTEAFF.

The chain recombines TRBV5-1 with TRBJ2-7; D might be TRBD1 (6 bases). Germline V lookup: CDR1 SGHRS, CDR2 YFSETQ. CDR3 length equals 14 residues. Trimming shortened V by 2 bases and J by 0 bases, and 9 bases separated the two germline ends. The DNA for the CDR3 is TGCGCCAGCAGCTTCCGGGACAACTCCTACGAGCAGTACGTC. Translation gives CASSFRDNSYEQYV.